A selection of T cell receptor beta chains follows, all from one sample in a study of cytomegalovirus exposure and HLA in healthy donors. Some clones are missing from TCRdb's copy, which holds only in-frame ones; the method was immunoSEQ multiplex PCR. The sample consists of about 80,000 clones, under 65% of them appearing once. Sequencing was carried out using PBMCs. The receptors were gathered from a male donor in good health and CMV-seropositive. The CDR3 runs from the conserved cysteine through the conserved F or W. A D gene is named only where the DNA matches it firmly. Clone size is stated in some rows and not others, as once, few, many or a class when expanded.

CDR3 protein,CDR3 DNA,CDR3 length,D gene,J gene,clone size,V gene
CASSYGGGQETQYF,TGTGCCAGCAGCTACGGGGGGGGCCAAGAGACCCAGTACTTC,14,TRBD2,TRBJ2-5,NA,TRBV7-6
CASSLGGRANEKLFF,TGTGCCAGCAGTCTGGGGGGGAGGGCCAATGAAAAACTGTTTTTT,15,NA,TRBJ1-4,NA,TRBV28
CAWSGRRLNQPQHF,TGTGCCTGGAGTGGGCGGCGGCTCAATCAGCCCCAGCATTTT,14,NA,TRBJ1-5,NA,TRBV30
CASRLDTANYGYTF,TGTGCCAGTAGATTGGACACCGCTAACTATGGCTACACCTTC,14,NA,TRBJ1-2,NA,TRBV19
CASSPDSNYGYTF,TGTGCCAGCAGTCCGGACAGTAACTATGGCTACACCTTC,13,NA,TRBJ1-2,NA,TRBV7-2
CASSSTVPNQPQHF,TGTGCCAGCAGTTCTACAGTACCCAATCAGCCCCAGCATTTT,14,NA,TRBJ1-5,NA,TRBV27
CASSYSGTRGDTQYF,TGTGCCAGCAGCTACTCCGGGACTAGGGGTGATACGCAGTATTTT,15,TRBD2,TRBJ2-3,NA,TRBV11-2
CASSLGLASGQETQYF,TGTGCCAGCAGCTTAGGATTGGCTAGCGGCCAAGAGACCCAGTACTTC,16,TRBD2,TRBJ2-5,NA,TRBV7-9
CASSRKGGGSYEQYF,TGTGCCAGCAGCCGCAAAGGGGGGGGTTCCTACGAGCAGTACTTC,15,NA,TRBJ2-7,NA,TRBV9
CATRIGGADIQYF,TGTGCCACCAGAATTGGGGGGGCAGACATTCAGTACTTC,13,NA,TRBJ2-4,NA,TRBV28
CASSFGGRLRETQYF,TGTGCCAGCAGCTTTGGCGGGAGGTTGAGGGAGACCCAGTACTTC,15,TRBD2,TRBJ2-5,NA,TRBV5-4
CAISALNGYTF,TGTGCCATCAGTGCACTAAATGGCTACACCTTC,11,NA,TRBJ1-2,NA,TRBV10-3
CASSRSPGQGGDTQYF,TGTGCCAGCAGCCGAAGCCCGGGACAGGGAGGAGATACGCAGTATTTT,16,TRBD1,TRBJ2-3,few,TRBV5-5
CASSYSWGGTEAFF,TGTGCCAGCAGTTACTCGTGGGGGGGCACTGAAGCTTTCTTT,14,NA,TRBJ1-1,NA,TRBV6-5
CASSQVPGGVQPQHF,TGCGCCAGCAGCCAAGTTCCGGGGGGGGTTCAGCCCCAGCATTTT,15,NA,TRBJ1-5,NA,TRBV4-3
CASSLTGSRNTEAFF,TGTGCCAGCAGTTTAACAGGCTCGAGAAACACTGAAGCTTTCTTT,15,NA,TRBJ1-1,NA,TRBV27
CATSRAGQGQETQYF,TGTGCCACCAGCAGAGCGGGACAGGGACAAGAGACCCAGTACTTC,15,TRBD1,TRBJ2-5,NA,TRBV15
CAWSVQGFGYGYPF,TGTGCCTGGAGTGTACAGGGCTTCGGCTATGGCTACCCCTTC,14,NA,TRBJ1-2,NA,TRBV30
CASSPNIGANVLTF,TGTGCCAGCTCACCAAACATTGGGGCCAACGTCCTGACTTTC,14,NA,TRBJ2-6,NA,TRBV18
CAWSVRGSDTQYF,TGTGCCTGGAGTGTAAGGGGATCGGATACGCAGTATTTT,13,NA,TRBJ2-3,NA,TRBV30
CASSQGTGGLGQPQHF,TGTGCCAGCAGCCAGGGGACAGGGGGGCTTGGGCAGCCCCAGCATTTT,16,TRBD1,TRBJ1-5,NA,TRBV7-9
CASSYSSGRAYEQYF,TGTGCCAGCAGTTACTCTAGCGGGAGGGCTTACGAGCAGTACTTC,15,TRBD2,TRBJ2-7,many,TRBV6-5
CASSRSGGIGYTF,TGTGCCAGCAGTCGCTCCGGGGGTATTGGCTACACCTTC,13,NA,TRBJ1-2,NA,TRBV7-8
CASSYRRVAGNTIYF,TGTGCCAGCAGTTACCGCAGGGTTGCCGGAAACACCATATATTTT,15,NA,TRBJ1-3,NA,TRBV6-5
CASSLLAAPHEQYF,TGTGCCAGCAGCCTACTAGCCGCCCCTCACGAGCAGTACTTC,14,NA,TRBJ2-7,NA,TRBV6-5
CASKHTSGNTIYF,TGCGCCAGCAAACACACCTCTGGAAACACCATATATTTT,13,NA,TRBJ1-3,few,TRBV5-1
CASSQVGGGYEQYF,TGCGCCAGCAGCCAAGTGGGAGGTGGCTACGAGCAGTACTTC,14,NA,TRBJ2-7,NA,TRBV4-1
CASSLVASGANVLTF,TGTGCCAGCAGTTTAGTGGCTTCTGGGGCCAACGTCCTGACTTTC,15,NA,TRBJ2-6,NA,TRBV27
CASMRLAGYEQYF,TGTGCCAGCATGCGTCTAGCGGGATACGAGCAGTACTTC,13,TRBD2,TRBJ2-7,NA,TRBV27
CASSLGGSNTEAFF,TGTGCCAGCAGCTTAGGAGGGTCCAACACTGAAGCTTTCTTT,14,NA,TRBJ1-1,NA,TRBV7-6
CASSLGVWTANTGELFF,TGTGCCAGCAGCTTGGGGGTCTGGACAGCGAACACCGGGGAGCTGTTTTTT,17,NA,TRBJ2-2,NA,TRBV7-3
CASSQRTGYQPQHF,TGTGCCAGCAGCCAAAGGACAGGATATCAGCCCCAGCATTTT,14,TRBD1,TRBJ1-5,few,TRBV28
CASSLNGDNEQFF,TGTGCCAGCAGCTTAAACGGGGACAATGAGCAGTTCTTC,13,NA,TRBJ2-1,NA,TRBV13
CASSGQTYGYTF,TGTGCCAGCAGCGGACAGACCTATGGCTACACCTTC,12,NA,TRBJ1-2,NA,TRBV2
CASMKGTSGMRMNTEAFF,TGCGCCAGCATGAAGGGAACATCGGGAATGCGGATGAACACTGAAGCTTTCTTT,18,NA,TRBJ1-1,few,TRBV5-1
CASMGGPLAGFNTGELFF,TGTGCCAGTATGGGGGGGCCCCTAGCGGGGTTTAACACCGGGGAGCTGTTTTTT,18,TRBD2,TRBJ2-2,NA,TRBV19
CASGPGGNPIEAFF,TGTGCCAGTGGCCCAGGGGGCAACCCAATTGAAGCTTTCTTT,14,TRBD1,TRBJ1-1,NA,TRBV11-1
CASSREFQDEQYF,TGCGCCAGCAGCCGGGAGTTCCAAGACGAGCAGTACTTC,13,NA,TRBJ2-7,few,TRBV5-1
CASSQEGSRGYGYTF,TGTGCCAGCAGCCAAGAAGGAAGTAGAGGCTATGGCTACACCTTC,15,NA,TRBJ1-2,few,TRBV14
CASSSLTGMYGTDTQYF,TGTGCCAGCAGCTCACTTACAGGGATGTATGGCACAGATACGCAGTATTTT,17,NA,TRBJ2-3,NA,TRBV13
CASSLSRGGGNTIYF,TGTGCCAGCAGCTTAAGTCGGGGGGGCGGAAACACCATATATTTT,15,NA,TRBJ1-3,NA,TRBV7-2
CASSWGDTGELFF,TGTGCCAGCAGTTGGGGGGACACCGGGGAGCTGTTTTTT,13,NA,TRBJ2-2,NA,TRBV28
CASSQILVAGELFF,TGTGCCAGCAGCCAGATACTAGTAGCGGGGGAGCTGTTTTTT,14,NA,TRBJ2-2,NA,TRBV14
CASRQGKDGYTF,TGTGCCAGTAGACAGGGGAAGGATGGCTACACCTTC,12,TRBD1,TRBJ1-2,NA,TRBV19
CASSPRQETQYF,TGTGCCAGCTCACCCCGCCAAGAGACCCAGTACTTC,12,NA,TRBJ2-5,few,TRBV18
CASSSSGSYTGELFF,TGTGCCAGCAGCTCGAGCGGGAGCTACACCGGGGAGCTGTTTTTT,15,TRBD2,TRBJ2-2,NA,TRBV7-6
CASSLVGNYGYTF,TGTGCCAGCAGCTTAGTTGGCAACTATGGCTACACCTTC,13,NA,TRBJ1-2,NA,TRBV7-9
CASSRLISSYNEQFF,TGTGCCAGCTCCCGACTGATCAGCTCCTACAATGAGCAGTTCTTC,15,NA,TRBJ2-1,NA,TRBV9
CASSWGTGLYEQYF,TGTGCCAGCAGTTGGGGGACAGGACTCTACGAGCAGTACTTC,14,TRBD1,TRBJ2-7,NA,TRBV27
CASSRRQDTEAFF,TGTGCCAGCAGTAGACGACAGGACACTGAAGCTTTCTTT,13,NA,TRBJ1-1,NA,TRBV2
CASSAAISSYNEQFF,TGTGCCAGCAGCGCGGCCATAAGCTCCTACAATGAGCAGTTCTTC,15,NA,TRBJ2-1,NA,TRBV14